The 2 T cell receptor beta chains below come from one sample, sequenced in a study of control samples from healthy donors and cancer patients. Profiling relied on immunoSEQ multiplex PCR, and the TCRdb table lists in-frame clones only, not all of them. This sample yields fewer than 95,000 clones, of which approximately 86% are seen a single time; 20% to 25% belongs to the top ten. Specimen: blood. The receptors were gathered from a man aged 30 to 39 in good health.

The chain employs TRBV12-3 or TRBV12-4 and TRBJ2-1; a possible D gene is TRBD2 (5 bases). The germline V and J ends were trimmed by 2 bases and 8 bases, with 10 bases remaining between them. The length of the CDR3 is 13 residues. The CDR3 region is CASSLPLADEQFF. In DNA form, the CDR3 reads TGTGCCAGCAGTTTACCCCTAGCCGATGAGCAGTTCTTC.

J is TRBJ1-4 and V is TRBV7-2; D remains unclear. The V gene lost 4 bases and the J gene lost 3 bases, with 15 bases spanning the gap. This CDR3 is built from 16 residues. Germline V lookup: CDR1 SGHTA, CDR2 FQGNSA. CDR3 region: CASSSATAGANEKLFF. The CDR3 region has the DNA TGTGCCAGCAGCTCCGCCACAGCCGGGGCTAATGAAAAACTGTTTTTT.